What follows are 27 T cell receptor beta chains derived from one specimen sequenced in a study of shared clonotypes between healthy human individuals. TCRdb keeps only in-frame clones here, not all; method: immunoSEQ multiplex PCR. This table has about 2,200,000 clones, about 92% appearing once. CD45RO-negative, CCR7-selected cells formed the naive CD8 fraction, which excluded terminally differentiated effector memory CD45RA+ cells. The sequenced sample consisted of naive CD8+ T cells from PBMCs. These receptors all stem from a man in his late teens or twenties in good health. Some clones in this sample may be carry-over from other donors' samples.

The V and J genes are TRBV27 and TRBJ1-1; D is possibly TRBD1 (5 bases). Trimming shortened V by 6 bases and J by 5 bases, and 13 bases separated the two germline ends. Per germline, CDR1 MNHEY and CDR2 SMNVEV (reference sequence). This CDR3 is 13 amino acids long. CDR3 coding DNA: TGTGCCAGCAGCCCTGGGGGGTGGACTGAAGCTTTCTTT. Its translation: CASSPGGWTEAFF.

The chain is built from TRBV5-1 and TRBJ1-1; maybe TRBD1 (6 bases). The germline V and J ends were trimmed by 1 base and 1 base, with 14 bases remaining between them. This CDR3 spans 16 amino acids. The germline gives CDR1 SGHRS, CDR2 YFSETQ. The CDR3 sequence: CASSLSPGQTNTEAFF. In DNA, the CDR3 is TGCGCCAGCAGCTTGTCACCAGGACAGACGAACACTGAAGCTTTCTTT.

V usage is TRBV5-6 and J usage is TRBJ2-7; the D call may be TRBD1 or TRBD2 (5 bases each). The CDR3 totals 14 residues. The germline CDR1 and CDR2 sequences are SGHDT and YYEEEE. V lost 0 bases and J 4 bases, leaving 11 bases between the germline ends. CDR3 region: CASSLGDGVYEQYF. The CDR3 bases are TGTGCCAGCAGCTTGGGGGACGGGGTTTACGAGCAGTACTTC.

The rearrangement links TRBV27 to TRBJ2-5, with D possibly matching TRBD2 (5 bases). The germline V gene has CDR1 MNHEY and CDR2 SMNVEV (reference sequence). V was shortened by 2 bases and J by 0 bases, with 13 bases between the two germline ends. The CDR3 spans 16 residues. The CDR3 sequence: CASSLHPYGDQETQYF. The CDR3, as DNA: TGTGCCAGCAGTTTACACCCCTACGGGGACCAAGAGACCCAGTACTTC.

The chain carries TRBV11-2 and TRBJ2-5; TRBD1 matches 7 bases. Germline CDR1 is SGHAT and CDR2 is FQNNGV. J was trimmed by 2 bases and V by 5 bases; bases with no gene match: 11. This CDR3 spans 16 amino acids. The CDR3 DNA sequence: TGTGCCAGCAGCGACCGGGACAGCGTCCTTCAAGAGACCCAGTACTTC. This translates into CASSDRDSVLQETQYF.

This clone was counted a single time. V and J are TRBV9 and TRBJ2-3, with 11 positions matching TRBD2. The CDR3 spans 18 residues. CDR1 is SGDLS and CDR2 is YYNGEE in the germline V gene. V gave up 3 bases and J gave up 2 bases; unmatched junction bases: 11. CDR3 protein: CASSDYVTSGSLTDTQYF. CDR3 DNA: TGTGCCAGCAGCGATTACGTAACTAGCGGGAGCCTCACAGATACGCAGTATTTT. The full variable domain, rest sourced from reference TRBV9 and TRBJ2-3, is DSGVTQTPKHLITATGQRVTLRCSPRSGDLSVYWYQQSLDQGLQFLIQYYNGEERAKGNILERFSAQQFPDLHSELNLSSLELGDSALYFCASSDYVTSGSLTDTQYFGPGTRLTVL.

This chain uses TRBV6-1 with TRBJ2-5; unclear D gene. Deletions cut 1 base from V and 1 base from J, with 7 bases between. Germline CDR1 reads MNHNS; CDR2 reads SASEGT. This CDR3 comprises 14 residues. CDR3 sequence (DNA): TGTGCCAGCAGTGAAGAAGGGTTCCAAGAGACCCAGTACTTC. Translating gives CASSEEGFQETQYF.

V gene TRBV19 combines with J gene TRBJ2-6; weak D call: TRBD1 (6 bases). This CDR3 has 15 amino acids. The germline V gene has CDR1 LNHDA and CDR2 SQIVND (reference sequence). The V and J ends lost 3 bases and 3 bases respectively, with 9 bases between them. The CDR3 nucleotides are TGTGCCAGTAGTATTTGGGGGCTTGGGGCCAACGTCCTGACTTTC. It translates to CASSIWGLGANVLTF.

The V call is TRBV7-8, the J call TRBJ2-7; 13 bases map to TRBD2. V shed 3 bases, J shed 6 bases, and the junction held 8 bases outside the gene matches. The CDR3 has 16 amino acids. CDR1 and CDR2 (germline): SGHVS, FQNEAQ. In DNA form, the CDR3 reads TGTGCCAGCAGCTTTGGACTAGCGGGAGTTCCCGCCGAGCAGTACTTC. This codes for CASSFGLAGVPAEQYF.

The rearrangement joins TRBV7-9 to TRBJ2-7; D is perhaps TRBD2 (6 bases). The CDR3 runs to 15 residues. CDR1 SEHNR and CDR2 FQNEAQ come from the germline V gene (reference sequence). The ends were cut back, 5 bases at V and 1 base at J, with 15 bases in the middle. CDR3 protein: CASSLVGGESYEQYF. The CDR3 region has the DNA TGTGCCAGCAGCCTAGTTGGAGGGGAGTCCTACGAGCAGTACTTC.

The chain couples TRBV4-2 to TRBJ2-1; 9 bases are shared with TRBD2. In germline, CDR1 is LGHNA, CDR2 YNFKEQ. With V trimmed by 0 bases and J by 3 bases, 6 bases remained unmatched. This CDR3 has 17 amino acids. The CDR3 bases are TGTGCCAGCAGCCAAGATGCCGTGACTAGCGGCTACAATGAGCAGTTCTTC. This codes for CASSQDAVTSGYNEQFF.

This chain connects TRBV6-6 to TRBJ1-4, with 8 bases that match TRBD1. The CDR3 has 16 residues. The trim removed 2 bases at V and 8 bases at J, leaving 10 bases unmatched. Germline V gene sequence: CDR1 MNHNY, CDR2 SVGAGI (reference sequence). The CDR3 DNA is TGTGCCAGCAGTTACCAGGCAACAGGGGGAGGAGAAAAACTGTTTTTT. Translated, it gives CASSYQATGGGEKLFF.

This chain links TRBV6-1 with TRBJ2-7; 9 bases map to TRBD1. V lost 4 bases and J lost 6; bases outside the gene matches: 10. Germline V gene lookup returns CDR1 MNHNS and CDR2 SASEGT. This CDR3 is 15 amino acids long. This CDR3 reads CASSVAPGTGSEQYF. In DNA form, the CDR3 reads TGTGCCAGCAGTGTCGCCCCCGGGACAGGGTCCGAGCAGTACTTC.

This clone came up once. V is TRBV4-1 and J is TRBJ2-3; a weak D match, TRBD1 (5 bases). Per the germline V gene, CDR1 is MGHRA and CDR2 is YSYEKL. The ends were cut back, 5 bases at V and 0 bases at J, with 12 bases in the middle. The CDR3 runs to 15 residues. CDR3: CASSYGHTSTDTQYF. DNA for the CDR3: TGCGCCAGCAGCTATGGACATACTAGCACAGATACGCAGTATTTT.

The CDR3, as DNA: TGCAGCGTTCCCGGCGCGGGAAGCTCCTACAATGAGCAGTTCTTC. It specifies CSVPGAGSSYNEQFF. This chain connects TRBV29-1 to TRBJ2-1, with D possibly being TRBD2 (6 bases). V shed 5 bases and J shed 0 bases, with 14 bases lying between them. The germline gives CDR1 SQVTM, CDR2 ANQGSEA. This CDR3 is built from 15 residues.

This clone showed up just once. In DNA form, the CDR3 reads TGTGCCAGCAGTTATGGGACACCAACTAATGAAAAACTGTTTTTT. As protein: CASSYGTPTNEKLFF. This chain joins TRBV28 and TRBJ1-4, with D tentatively TRBD1 (6 bases). Germline CDR1 reads MDHEN; CDR2 reads SYDVKM. The CDR3 spans 15 residues. The germline V and J ends were trimmed by 4 bases and 0 bases, with 9 bases remaining between them.

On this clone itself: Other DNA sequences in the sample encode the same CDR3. Here the CDR3 reads CASSLASGNEQFF. CDR3 nucleotide sequence: TGCGCCAGCAGCTTGGCCTCAGGAAATGAGCAGTTCTTC. The chain employs TRBV5-1 and TRBJ2-1, with unresolved D. Germline-derived CDR1 and CDR2 are SGHRS and YFSETQ. CDR3 length equals 13 residues. Trimming took off 0 bases at V and 7 bases at J, with 8 bases between the two ends.

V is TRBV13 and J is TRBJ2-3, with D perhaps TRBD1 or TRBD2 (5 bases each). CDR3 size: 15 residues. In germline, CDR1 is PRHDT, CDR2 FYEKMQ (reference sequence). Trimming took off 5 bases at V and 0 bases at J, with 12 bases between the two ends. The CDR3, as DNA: TGTGCCAGCAGCCCCGGGACGGAGAGCACAGATACGCAGTATTTT. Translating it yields CASSPGTESTDTQYF.

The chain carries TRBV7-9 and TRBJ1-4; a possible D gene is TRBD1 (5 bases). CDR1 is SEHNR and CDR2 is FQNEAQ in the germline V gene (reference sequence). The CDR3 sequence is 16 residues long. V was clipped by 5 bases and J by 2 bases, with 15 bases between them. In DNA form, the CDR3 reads TGTGCCAGCAGCGGGGGGTCTCTCGGCACTAATGAAAAACTGTTTTTT. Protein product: CASSGGSLGTNEKLFF.

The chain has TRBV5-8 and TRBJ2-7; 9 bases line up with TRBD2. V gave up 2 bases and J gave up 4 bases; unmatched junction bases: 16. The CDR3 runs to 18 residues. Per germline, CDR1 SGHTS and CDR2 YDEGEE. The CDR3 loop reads CASSLTGSSGREWYEQYF. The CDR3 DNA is TGTGCCAGCAGCTTAACGGGTAGTAGCGGGAGAGAGTGGTACGAGCAGTACTTC.

CDR3 coding DNA: TGTGCCATCAGTGAAGACAGGGGTGGCACTGAAGCTTTCTTT. It translates to CAISEDRGGTEAFF. The rearrangement joins TRBV10-3 to TRBJ1-1, with 8 bases matching TRBD1. Per germline, CDR1 ENHRY and CDR2 SYGVKD. The CDR3 is 14 residues long. V lost 3 bases to trimming and J lost 4 bases; unmatched junction nucleotides: 4.

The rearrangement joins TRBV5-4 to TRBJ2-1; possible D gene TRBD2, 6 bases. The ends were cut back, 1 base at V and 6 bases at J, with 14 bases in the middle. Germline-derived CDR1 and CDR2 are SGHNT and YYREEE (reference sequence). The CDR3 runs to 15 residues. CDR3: CASSLKREMVNEQFF. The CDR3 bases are TGTGCCAGCAGCTTGAAACGGGAGATGGTCAATGAGCAGTTCTTC.

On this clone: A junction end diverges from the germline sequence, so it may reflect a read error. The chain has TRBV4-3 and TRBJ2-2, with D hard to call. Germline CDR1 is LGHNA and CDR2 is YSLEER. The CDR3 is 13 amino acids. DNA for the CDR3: TGCGCCAGCAGCCCCATGAACGCCGGGGAGCTGTTTTTT. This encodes CASSPMNAGELFF.

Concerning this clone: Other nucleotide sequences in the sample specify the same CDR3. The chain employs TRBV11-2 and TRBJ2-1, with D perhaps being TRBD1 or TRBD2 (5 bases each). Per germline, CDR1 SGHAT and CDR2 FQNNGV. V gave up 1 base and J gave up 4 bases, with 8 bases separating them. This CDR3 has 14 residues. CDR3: CASSLGGPYNEQFF. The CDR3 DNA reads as TGTGCCAGCAGCTTAGGGGGACCTTACAATGAGCAGTTCTTC.

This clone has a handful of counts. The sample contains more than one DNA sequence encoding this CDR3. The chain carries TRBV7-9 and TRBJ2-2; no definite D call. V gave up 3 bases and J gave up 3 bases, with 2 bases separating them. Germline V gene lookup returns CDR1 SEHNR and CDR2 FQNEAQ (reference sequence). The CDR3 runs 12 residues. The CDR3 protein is CASSLYTGELFF. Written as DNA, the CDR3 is TGTGCCAGCAGCTTGTACACCGGGGAGCTGTTTTTT.

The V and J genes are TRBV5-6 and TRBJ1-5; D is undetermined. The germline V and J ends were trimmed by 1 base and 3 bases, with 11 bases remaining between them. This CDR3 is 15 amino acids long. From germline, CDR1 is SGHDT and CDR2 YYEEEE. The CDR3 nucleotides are TGTGCCAGCAGCTTGCGCTTCGGAGACAATCAGCCCCAGCATTTT. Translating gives CASSLRFGDNQPQHF.

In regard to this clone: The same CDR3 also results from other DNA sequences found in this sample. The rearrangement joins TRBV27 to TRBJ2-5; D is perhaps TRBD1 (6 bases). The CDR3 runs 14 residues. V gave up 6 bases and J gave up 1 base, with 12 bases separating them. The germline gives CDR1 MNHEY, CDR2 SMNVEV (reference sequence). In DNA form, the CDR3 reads TGTGCCAGCAGCCTAGGACAGTCCCAAGAGACCCAGTACTTC. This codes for CASSLGQSQETQYF.